This passage covers 10 T cell receptor beta chains from one sample sequenced in a study of blood T cell repertoires in COVID-19. Profiled with immunoSEQ multiplex PCR; TCRdb holds only in-frame clones, not every one. The sample records approximately 290,000 clones, over 85% being singletons. The sequencing input was peripheral blood. These receptors were taken from a woman between 25 and 40 years old with COVID-19, enrolled during active disease.

V gene TRBV2 combines with J gene TRBJ1-1; no definite D call. Between the trimmed V and J ends, which lost 6 bases and 1 base, there was a span of 9 bases. The length of the CDR3 is 13 residues. The germline gives CDR1 SNHLY, CDR2 FYNNEI. The CDR3, as DNA: TGTGCCAGCAGCCATCACAAGAACACTGAAGCTTTCTTT. The encoded protein is CASSHHKNTEAFF.

The chain joins TRBV2 to TRBJ1-6; tentatively, D is TRBD1 (5 bases). The CDR3 extends over 15 amino acids. CDR1 is SNHLY, CDR2 FYNNEI, per germline. V was cut by 2 bases and J by 8 bases, with 13 bases left in between. The CDR3 nucleotides are TGTGCCAGCAGTGAACAGGGAAACGGTCATTCACCCCTCCACTTT. This codes for CASSEQGNGHSPLHF.

This chain links TRBV6-1 with TRBJ1-2; D call uncertain. Trimming stripped 3 bases from V and 6 bases from J, with 5 bases between. Germline V CDR1 and CDR2: MNHNS, SASEGT. This CDR3 region has 11 residues. CDR3 sequence reads: CASSDSHGYTF. CDR3 nucleotides: TGTGCCAGCAGTGATTCTCATGGCTACACCTTC.

This chain joins TRBV19 and TRBJ1-1; possibly TRBD1 for D (6 bases). V was trimmed by 7 bases and J by 1 base, leaving 13 bases between them. The CDR3 has 14 amino acids. CDR1 is LNHDA, CDR2 SQIVND, per germline (reference sequence). The CDR3 DNA is TGTGCCAGTATGGGGGGGGGCTCGAACACTGAAGCTTTCTTT. This codes for CASMGGGSNTEAFF.

The chain employs TRBV19 and TRBJ1-1; D call uncertain. This CDR3 comprises 13 residues. The V end lost 9 bases, the J end lost 1 base, and 12 bases lay between the germline ends. Germline lookup yields CDR1 LNHDA and CDR2 SQIVND (reference sequence). DNA for the CDR3: TGTGCCAGCCTATTCTCGGGGAACACTGAAGCTTTCTTT. The encoded protein is CASLFSGNTEAFF.

The chain links TRBV21-1 to TRBJ2-2; the table names TRBD1, a call not compared with the DNA. TRBV21-1 is listed as a pseudogene. This CDR3 is 17 amino acids long. CDR3 in amino acids: CASSKGLGQGRTGELFF. For the CDR3, the DNA is TGTGCCAGCAGCAAAGGCCTGGGGCAGGGAAGGACCGGGGAGCTGTTTTTT.

As concerns this clone: One end of the junction does not line up with germline, which may come from a read error. This chain joins TRBV4-2 and TRBJ2-1, with 7 positions matching TRBD2. CDR3 length: 18 residues. In germline, CDR1 is LGHNA, CDR2 YNFKEQ. The CDR3 spells CASRQEVNVAGEGNEQFF. In DNA, the CDR3 is TGTGCCAGCAGACAAGAGGTCAACGTGGCGGGGGAGGGGAATGAGCAGTTCTTC.

This clone was seen a single time. The chain links TRBV19 to TRBJ2-7, with 9 bases identical to TRBD2. There are 13 residues in the CDR3. CDR1 and CDR2 from the germline V gene are LNHDA and SQIVND (reference sequence). After removal of 3 bases from V and 6 bases from J, the junction contained 3 bases not matched to a gene. The CDR3 reads CASSMGLASEQYF. Here the CDR3 DNA reads TGTGCCAGTAGTATGGGACTAGCTAGCGAGCAGTACTTC.

CDR3 bases: TGTGCCAGCAGTCTTAGACAAGAGACCCAGTACTTC. Translated, it gives CASSLRQETQYF. V gene TRBV2 combines with J gene TRBJ2-5; D unresolved. Per the germline V gene, CDR1 is SNHLY and CDR2 is FYNNEI. The CDR3 extends over 12 amino acids. V lost 5 bases to trimming and J lost 2 bases, with 6 bases between them. The entire variable domain, with the rest obtained from reference TRBV2 and TRBJ2-5, is as follows: EPEVTQTPSHQVTQMGQEVILRCVPISNHLYFYWYRQILGQKVEFLVSFYNNEISEKSEIFDDQFSVERPDGSNFTLKIRSTKLEDSAMYFCASSLRQETQYFGPGTRLLVL.

V gene TRBV4-1 combines with J gene TRBJ1-4, with 7 positions matching TRBD1. Losses at the gene ends were 1 base for V and 3 bases for J; bases not matched to a gene: 2. This CDR3 spans 15 amino acids. In germline, CDR1 is MGHRA, CDR2 YSYEKL. The CDR3 protein is CASSQGQGANEKLFF. In DNA, the CDR3 is TGCGCCAGCAGCCAAGGACAGGGTGCTAATGAAAAACTGTTTTTT.